The 9 T cell receptor beta chains below were found in one sample sequenced in a study of T cells in Graves' hyperthyroidism and ophthalmopathy. RNA transcripts were the template for amplifying TCR beta CDR3 regions. Carried out on the TCR CDR3, a first-round RT-PCR used the HTBI primer set. One entry per CDR3 protein, called by TCRdb with MiXCR from the multiplex PCR reads. The table has around 580,000 distinct CDR3 sequences, about half seen once; the top ten hold more than 7.5%. Source material: peripheral blood or thyroid tissue (not recorded which). The source of these receptors is a woman aged 18-29 years with Graves' hyperthyroidism.

This clonotype was counted many times. J is TRBJ2-2 and V is TRBV5-5; D not certain. V was shortened by 1 base and J by 6 bases, with 13 bases between the two germline ends. The germline V gene encodes CDR1 SGHKS and CDR2 YYEKEE (reference sequence). The CDR3 sequence is 15 residues long. CDR3 region: CASSLIQAGAGELFF. The CDR3 DNA reads as TGTGCCAGCAGCTTGATCCAGGCAGGCGCCGGGGAGCTGTTTTTT. Full variable domain (remainder filled in from reference TRBV5-5 and TRBJ2-2): DAGVTQSPTHLIKTRGQQVTLRCSPISGHKSVSWYQQVLGQGPQFIFQYYEKEERGRGNFPDRFSARQFPNYSSELNVNALLLGDSALYLCASSLIQAGAGELFFGEGSRLTVL.

With regard to this clonotype: The CDR3 does not end in the conserved phenylalanine or tryptophan, so this is likely a read error. CDR3 amino acids: CASSPTTVRAEETQYL. CDR3 DNA: TGTGCCAGCTCGCCAACCACAGTGAGGGCGGAGGAGACCCAGTACCTC. The chain couples TRBV12-5 to TRBJ2-5; perhaps TRBD2 as D (5 bases). The germline gives CDR1 LGHNT, CDR2 FRNRAP. This CDR3 has 16 amino acids.

V and J are TRBV12-3 or TRBV12-4 and TRBJ2-7, with D unclear. The CDR3 length is 12 residues. Trimming left V 6 bases short and J 5 bases short, with 11 bases between. CDR3 coding DNA: TGTGCCAGCAGACCGGCTAAGCACGAGCAGTACTTC. As protein: CASRPAKHEQYF.

The table lists this clonotype with many counts. V usage is TRBV20-1 and J usage is TRBJ2-5, with 9 bases aligning to TRBD2. The CDR3 is 12 amino acids. CDR1 and CDR2 from the germline V gene are DFQATT and SNEGSKA (reference sequence). V lost 3 bases to trimming and J lost 7 bases; unmatched junction nucleotides: 3. The CDR3 here is CSASPSGATQYF. In DNA, the CDR3 is TGCAGTGCTAGCCCTAGCGGGGCGACCCAGTACTTC.

This clonotype was observed at least ten times. The V call is TRBV29-1, the J call TRBJ2-7, with D possibly matching TRBD2 (6 bases). This CDR3 region has 14 residues. Per germline, CDR1 SQVTM and CDR2 ANQGSEA. The germline V and J ends were trimmed by 6 bases and 4 bases, with 19 bases remaining between them. The DNA of the CDR3 is TGCAGCGTGGCCCCTAGCGCCCTAGGTTACGAGCAGTACTTC. Protein: CSVAPSALGYEQYF.

This clonotype was seen at least ten times. The rearrangement uses TRBV5-1 and TRBJ2-7; 9 bases match TRBD2. Trimming removed 1 base from V and 0 bases from J; junction bases left unmatched: 5. The CDR3 consists of 16 residues. The V gene's germline CDR1 is SGHRS and CDR2 YFSETQ. Here the CDR3 DNA reads TGCGCCAGCAGCTTGACTAGCGGGTACCTCTCCTACGAGCAGTACTTC. As protein: CASSLTSGYLSYEQYF.

At least ten counts were recorded for this clonotype. The chain has TRBV10-3 and TRBJ2-7; D is ambiguous. V was shortened by 3 bases and J by 3 bases, with 15 bases between the two germline ends. This CDR3 contains 15 residues. Germline lookup yields CDR1 ENHRY and CDR2 SYGVKD. CDR3: CAISDSQTKDYEQYF. The CDR3 coding sequence is TGTGCCATCAGTGATTCGCAGACAAAAGACTACGAGCAGTACTTC.

The genes are TRBV15 and TRBJ1-2; D gene uncertain. This CDR3 is 15 amino acids long. Germline V CDR1 and CDR2: LNHNV, YYDKDF (reference sequence). Trimming took off 3 bases at V and 0 bases at J, with 11 bases between the two ends. In DNA, the CDR3 is TGTGCCACCAGCAGCTTGTACGGAGCTAACTATGGCTACACCTTC. Translating gives CATSSLYGANYGYTF.

J is TRBJ1-4 and V is TRBV5-4; TRBD1 matches at 10 bases. J lost 7 bases, V lost 0 bases, and 3 bases had no gene match. This CDR3 has 15 amino acids. From germline, CDR1 is SGHNT and CDR2 YYREEE (reference sequence). The CDR3 reads CASSLAGQGREKLFF. CDR3 nucleotides: TGTGCCAGCAGCTTGGCGGGACAGGGGCGTGAAAAACTGTTTTTT.